One sample yielded the 21 T cell receptor beta chains listed below, sequenced in a study of cytomegalovirus exposure and HLA in healthy donors. Researchers ran the PCR with 60 Vbeta and 13 Jbeta primers. Sequencing was performed with immunoSEQ multiplex PCR; in TCRdb, only in-frame clones are kept and a portion is missing. This listing includes about 210,000 clones. The specimen sequenced was PBMCs. The receptors here all came from a woman between 25 and 40 years old in good health and CMV-seropositive.

The rearrangement links TRBV14 to TRBJ1-2; 9 nucleotides align to TRBD1. CDR1 is SGHDN, CDR2 FVKESK, per germline. Unmatched junction bases numbered 3, after V lost 0 bases and J lost 4 bases. The length of the CDR3 is 15 residues. CDR3 DNA: TGTGCCAGCAGCCAAGATACAGGGGGCCCCTATGGCTACACCTTC. Protein: CASSQDTGGPYGYTF.

The gene calls are TRBV5-1 and TRBJ2-2, with D tentatively TRBD1 (6 bases). The V end lost 4 bases, the J end lost 5 bases, and 9 bases lay between the germline ends. The CDR3 runs 13 residues. The germline CDR1 and CDR2 sequences are SGHRS and YFSETQ. The CDR3 nucleotides are TGCGCCAGCAGCCTAGGGACAACCGGGGAGCTGTTTTTT. Its translation is CASSLGTTGELFF.

The V and J genes are TRBV2 and TRBJ2-3; possible D gene TRBD1, 5 bases. The germline CDR1 and CDR2 sequences are SNHLY and FYNNEI. This CDR3 comprises 13 residues. The ends were cut back, 4 bases at V and 3 bases at J, with 8 bases in the middle. In DNA, the CDR3 is TGTGCCAGCAGTGGTCAGGGTACAGATACGCAGTATTTT. Amino acid sequence: CASSGQGTDTQYF.

V gene TRBV18 combines with J gene TRBJ1-1; the D is unclear. Looked up from germline, CDR1 is KGHSH and CDR2 is LQKENI. This CDR3 spans 14 amino acids. Trimming stripped 3 bases from V and 4 bases from J, with 12 bases between. The CDR3 protein is CASSPRDMSTEAFF. The CDR3 DNA reads as TGTGCCAGCTCACCCCGGGATATGAGCACTGAAGCTTTCTTT.

The chain combines TRBV5-6 with TRBJ1-2; no reliable D call. CDR1 is SGHDT, CDR2 YYEEEE, per germline. Trimming cost V 0 bases and J 5 bases, with 5 bases left between them. The CDR3 length is 12 residues. For the CDR3, the DNA is TGTGCCAGCAGCTTGGCCAGTTATGGCTACACCTTC. Translation gives CASSLASYGYTF.

The V call is TRBV7-2, the J call TRBJ2-6, with D possibly TRBD1 on 5 matching bases. Germline V lookup: CDR1 SGHTA, CDR2 FQGNSA. V was shortened by 11 bases and J by 6 bases, with 20 bases between the two germline ends. The CDR3 loop spans 15 amino acids. The CDR3 nucleotides read TGTGCCGCACTTCACTCAGGGTATGTGGCCAACGTCCTGACTTTC. Amino acids: CAALHSGYVANVLTF.

J is TRBJ2-7 and V is TRBV5-1, with D unresolved. This CDR3 comprises 17 residues. Germline lookup yields CDR1 SGHRS and CDR2 YFSETQ. Trimming removed 1 base at V and 0 bases at J, with 17 bases between. CDR3 residues: CASSLYQQTISSYEQYF. The CDR3, as DNA: TGCGCCAGCAGCTTGTACCAACAGACAATCTCCTCCTACGAGCAGTACTTC.

This chain connects TRBV19 to TRBJ1-6, with a possible D match to TRBD1 (5 bases). The germline V and J ends were trimmed by 2 bases and 2 bases, with 19 bases remaining between them. CDR3 length equals 19 residues. The V gene's germline CDR1 is LNHDA and CDR2 SQIVND (reference sequence). The CDR3 region is CASSIWGFGRATYNSPLHF. CDR3 in DNA: TGTGCCAGTAGTATATGGGGCTTTGGCAGAGCGACCTATAATTCACCCCTCCACTTT.

The rearrangement joins TRBV7-2 to TRBJ1-1; D may be TRBD1 (5 bases). The germline CDR1 and CDR2 sequences are SGHTA and FQGNSA. CDR3 size: 15 residues. V was clipped by 1 base and J by 2 bases, with 11 bases between them. In nucleotides, the CDR3 is TGTGCCAGCAGCTTAGGGTGGGGGGTTAACACTGAAGCTTTCTTT. As protein: CASSLGWGVNTEAFF.

The chain joins TRBV5-4 to TRBJ1-2; possibly TRBD1 for D (6 bases). This CDR3 is 13 amino acids long. Germline lookup yields CDR1 SGHNT and CDR2 YYREEE (reference sequence). V shed 4 bases and J shed 2 bases, with 9 bases lying between them. CDR3 sequence: CASSVQGNYGYTF. The CDR3 nucleotides are TGTGCCAGCAGCGTACAGGGCAACTATGGCTACACCTTC.

This chain uses TRBV5-4 with TRBJ2-2; the match to TRBD1 covers 9 bases. Trimming cost V 4 bases and J 2 bases; bases outside gene matches: 6. CDR3 size: 16 residues. CDR1 and CDR2 from the germline V gene are SGHNT and YYREEE (reference sequence). The CDR3 loop reads CASSRPGQGNTGELFF. In nucleotides, the CDR3 is TGTGCCAGCAGCCGACCGGGACAGGGAAACACCGGGGAGCTGTTTTTT.

This chain links TRBV5-6 with TRBJ1-1; tentative D call: TRBD1 (6 bases). Trimming left V 6 bases short and J 1 base short, with 13 bases between. The CDR3 has 14 residues. Germline CDR1 and CDR2: SGHDT and YYEEEE. The CDR3 DNA reads as TGTGCCAGCACCCCCAGGGGCTGGAACACTGAAGCTTTCTTT. The encoded protein is CASTPRGWNTEAFF.

J is TRBJ2-7 and V is TRBV6-5; 11 positions match TRBD2. The V and J ends lost 8 bases and 0 bases, in that order; junction bases with no gene match: 3. CDR1 MNHEY and CDR2 SVGAGI come from the germline V gene. CDR3 length equals 14 residues. The CDR3 nucleotides are TGTGCCAGCGTCGGGACTAGCGGCTCCTACGAGCAGTACTTC. Translated: CASVGTSGSYEQYF.

V gene TRBV6-1 combines with J gene TRBJ2-7, with TRBD1 as a possible D gene (7 bases). Germline V CDR1 and CDR2: MNHNS, SASEGT. The CDR3 is 14 residues long. Deletions cut 3 bases from V and 3 bases from J, with 12 bases between. The CDR3: CASSDRGVYYEQYF. The CDR3 DNA follows: TGTGCCAGCAGTGACAGGGGGGTTTACTACGAGCAGTACTTC.

The chain employs TRBV2 and TRBJ2-7; tentative D call: TRBD1 (6 bases). CDR1 and CDR2 (germline): SNHLY, FYNNEI. This CDR3 contains 14 residues. Trimming removed 6 bases from V and 4 bases from J, with 16 bases in between. CDR3 region: CASSLSTGRYEQYF. DNA of the CDR3: TGTGCCAGCAGCCTCTCGACAGGTCGTTACGAGCAGTACTTC.

V is TRBV25-1 and J is TRBJ1-1, with 7 nucleotides matching TRBD1. Germline CDR1 and CDR2: MGHDK and SYGVNS. Trimming took 8 bases from V and 4 from J; bases not matched to a gene: 4. The CDR3 length is 12 residues. The CDR3 DNA reads TGTGCCAGCGGAGGGGGCACCACTGAAGCTTTCTTT. This sequence encodes CASGGGTTEAFF.

The chain links TRBV6-1 to TRBJ1-4, with 7 nucleotides matching TRBD1. The CDR3 covers 14 residues. The J segment lost 7 bases and the V segment lost 5 bases, leaving 7 bases of the junction unmatched. Per the germline V gene, CDR1 is MNHNS and CDR2 is SASEGT. CDR3 DNA sequence: TGTGCCAGCAGTCCCCCAGGGGGTGGTGAAAAACTGTTTTTT. Residues: CASSPPGGGEKLFF.

J is TRBJ2-1 and V is TRBV28; a possible D gene is TRBD1 (7 bases). The CDR3 is 15 residues long. V gave up 7 bases and J gave up 7 bases, with 20 bases separating them. Per germline, CDR1 MDHEN and CDR2 SYDVKM. CDR3 nucleotides: TGTGCCAGCAAATTAAGGGGGGACAGTTTTAATGAGCAGTTCTTC. Protein sequence: CASKLRGDSFNEQFF.

The chain couples TRBV5-6 to TRBJ1-1; TRBD1 aligns across 7 bases. With 0 bases clipped from V and 3 bases from J, the junction kept 8 bases outside the gene matches. The CDR3 is made up of 16 amino acids. Germline V gene lookup returns CDR1 SGHDT and CDR2 YYEEEE. Here the CDR3 DNA reads TGTGCCAGCAGCTTGGAATCCTGGGACAGTCACACTGAAGCTTTCTTT. It is translated as CASSLESWDSHTEAFF. Filled out from reference TRBV5-6 and TRBJ1-1, the complete variable domain reads DAGVTQSPTHLIKTRGQQVTLRCSPKSGHDTVSWYQQALGQGPQFIFQYYEEEERQRGNFPDRFSGHQFPNYSSELNVNALLLGDSALYLCASSLESWDSHTEAFFGQGTRLTVV.

The rearrangement joins TRBV18 to TRBJ1-2; a possible D gene is TRBD1 (5 bases). Trimming removed 2 bases from V and 8 bases from J, with 18 bases in between. CDR1 KGHSH and CDR2 LQKENI come from the germline V gene. The CDR3 loop spans 15 amino acids. This CDR3 is CASSPSLTQGGGYTF. The CDR3 nucleotides are TGTGCCAGCTCACCATCCTTAACCCAGGGAGGAGGCTACACCTTC.

The rearrangement links TRBV9 to TRBJ2-3; a weak D match, TRBD1 (5 bases). CDR3 length: 13 residues. Germline CDR1 reads SGDLS; CDR2 reads YYNGEE. With 3 bases removed from V and 2 bases from J, the gap between germline ends came to 7 bases. This CDR3 is CASSGQITDTQYF. For the CDR3, the DNA is TGTGCCAGCAGCGGACAGATCACAGATACGCAGTATTTT.